This T cell receptor beta chain was observed in a study of blood T cell repertoires in COVID-19. About the research overall: Spain, Italy and the United States supplied samples that represented acute and convalescent COVID-19. T cells, B-cell-depleted T cells, or PBMCs provided the cDNA or gDNA that served as material.

CDR3 length: 15 residues. Trimming cost V 0 bases and J 6 bases, with 9 bases left between them. The germline V gene encodes CDR1 ENHRY and CDR2 SYGVKD. Study processing details: For nucleated cells, counts were estimated from reference gene primer amplification. Using immunoSEQ multiplex PCR, the repertoire was profiled, and TCRdb retains in-frame clones only, with some absent. V, J and clone size reflect that table, while D and trimming were determined from the DNA. Of 130,000 to 150,000 clones listed, 75% to 90% are singletons. The chain links TRBV10-3 to TRBJ1-6, with D possibly being TRBD1 (5 bases). The receptor comes from an older man with acute or convalescent COVID-19. Sequenced material: peripheral blood. The CDR3 nucleotides are TGTGCCATCAGTGAGTCAGACAGCTTTAATTCACCCCTCCACTTT. This gives the protein CAISESDSFNSPLHF.